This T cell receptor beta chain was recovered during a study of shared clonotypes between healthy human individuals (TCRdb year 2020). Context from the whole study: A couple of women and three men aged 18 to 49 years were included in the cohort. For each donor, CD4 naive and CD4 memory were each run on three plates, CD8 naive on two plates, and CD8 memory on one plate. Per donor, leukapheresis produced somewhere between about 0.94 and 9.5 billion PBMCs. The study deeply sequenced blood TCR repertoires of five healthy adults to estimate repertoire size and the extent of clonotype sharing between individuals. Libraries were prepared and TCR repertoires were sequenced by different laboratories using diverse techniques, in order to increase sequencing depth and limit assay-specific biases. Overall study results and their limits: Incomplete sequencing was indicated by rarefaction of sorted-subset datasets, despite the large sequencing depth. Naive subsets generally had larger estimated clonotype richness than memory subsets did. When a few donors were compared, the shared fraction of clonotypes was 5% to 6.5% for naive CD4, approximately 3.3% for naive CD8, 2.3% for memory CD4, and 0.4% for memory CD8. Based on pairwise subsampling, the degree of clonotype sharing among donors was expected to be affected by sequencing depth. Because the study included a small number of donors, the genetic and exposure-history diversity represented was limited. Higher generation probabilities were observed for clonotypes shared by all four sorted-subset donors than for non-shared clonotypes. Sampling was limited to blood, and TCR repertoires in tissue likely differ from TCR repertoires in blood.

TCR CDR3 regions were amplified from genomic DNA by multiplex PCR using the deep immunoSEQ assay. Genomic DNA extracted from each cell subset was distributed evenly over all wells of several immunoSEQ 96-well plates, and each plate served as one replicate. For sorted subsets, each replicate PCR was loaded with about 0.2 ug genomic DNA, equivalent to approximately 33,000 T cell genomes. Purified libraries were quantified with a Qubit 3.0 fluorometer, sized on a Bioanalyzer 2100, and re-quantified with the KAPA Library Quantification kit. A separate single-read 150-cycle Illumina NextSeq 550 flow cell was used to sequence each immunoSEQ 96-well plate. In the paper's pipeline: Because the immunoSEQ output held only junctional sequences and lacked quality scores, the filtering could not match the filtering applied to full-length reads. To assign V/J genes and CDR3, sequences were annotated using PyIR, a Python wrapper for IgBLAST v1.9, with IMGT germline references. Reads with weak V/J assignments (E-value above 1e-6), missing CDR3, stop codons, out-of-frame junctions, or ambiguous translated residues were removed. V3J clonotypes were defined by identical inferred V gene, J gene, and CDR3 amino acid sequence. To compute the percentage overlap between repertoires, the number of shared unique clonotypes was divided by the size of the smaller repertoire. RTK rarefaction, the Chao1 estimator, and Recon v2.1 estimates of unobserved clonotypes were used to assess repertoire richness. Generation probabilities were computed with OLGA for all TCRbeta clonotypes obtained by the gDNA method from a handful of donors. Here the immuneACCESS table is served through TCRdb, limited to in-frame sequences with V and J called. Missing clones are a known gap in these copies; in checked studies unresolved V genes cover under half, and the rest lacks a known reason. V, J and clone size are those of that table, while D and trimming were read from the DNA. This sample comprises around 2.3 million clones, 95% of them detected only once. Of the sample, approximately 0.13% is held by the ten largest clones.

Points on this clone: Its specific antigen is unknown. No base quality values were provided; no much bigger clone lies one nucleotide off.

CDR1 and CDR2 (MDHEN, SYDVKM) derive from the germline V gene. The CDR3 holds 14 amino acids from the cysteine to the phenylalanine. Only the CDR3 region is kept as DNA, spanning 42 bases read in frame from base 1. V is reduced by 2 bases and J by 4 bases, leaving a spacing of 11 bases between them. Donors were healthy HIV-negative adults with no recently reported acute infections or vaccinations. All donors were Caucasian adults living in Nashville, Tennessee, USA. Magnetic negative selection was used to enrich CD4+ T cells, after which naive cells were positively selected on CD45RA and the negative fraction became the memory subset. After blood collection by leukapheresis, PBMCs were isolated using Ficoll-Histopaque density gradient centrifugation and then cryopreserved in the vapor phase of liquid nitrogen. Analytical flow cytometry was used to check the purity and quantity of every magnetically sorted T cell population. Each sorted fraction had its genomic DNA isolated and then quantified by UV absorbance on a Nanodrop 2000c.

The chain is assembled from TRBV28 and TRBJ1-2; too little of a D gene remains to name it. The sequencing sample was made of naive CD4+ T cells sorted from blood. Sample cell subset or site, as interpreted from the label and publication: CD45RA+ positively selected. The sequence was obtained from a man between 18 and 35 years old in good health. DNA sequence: TGTGCCAGCAGTTTAGATGGGCAGGTCTATGGCTACACCTTC. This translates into CASSLDGQVYGYTF.